These T cell receptor beta chains were read from a single sample in a study of CD8 T cells in Susac syndrome. TCRdb reanalysed the immunoSEQ multiplex PCR reads using MiXCR and keeps one entry per CDR3 protein. The sample lists fewer than 150,000 distinct CDR3 sequences; 85% to 95% were seen once. The sequencing sample was made of CD4+ T cells from PBMCs. All receptors come from a human donor with multiple sclerosis. Each CDR3 is given with its conserved first and last residue. Fields, in order: J gene, V gene, clone size, D gene, CDR3 length, CDR3 DNA, CDR3 protein. The D gene is left open where the match is weak. The size entry is marked missing in some rows and otherwise reads once, few, many or a size class.

J: TRBJ1-2
V: TRBV6-5
size: -
D: TRBD1
length: 15
DNA: TGTGCCAGCAGTTACTTGGACAGGGTAAACTATGGCTACACCTTC
CDR3: CASSYLDRVNYGYTF

J: TRBJ2-2
V: TRBV5-6
size: -
D: -
length: 15
DNA: TGTGCCAGCAGAGTAGCAAGACAGCACACCGGGGAGCTGTTTTTT
CDR3: CASRVARQHTGELFF

J: TRBJ2-1
V: TRBV20-1
size: -
D: TRBD1
length: 16
DNA: TGCAGTGCTCCCTCGACAGGGGCTAACTCCTACAATGAGCAGTTCTTC
CDR3: CSAPSTGANSYNEQFF

J: TRBJ2-3
V: TRBV7-9
size: -
D: -
length: 12
DNA: TGTGCCAGCAGCGCGAGCACAGATACGCAGTATTTT
CDR3: CASSASTDTQYF

J: TRBJ2-2
V: TRBV25-1
size: -
D: TRBD1
length: 17
DNA: TGTGCCAGCAGTGTCCACGGACAGGGGGCCGGCACCGGGGAGCTGTTTTTT
CDR3: CASSVHGQGAGTGELFF

J: TRBJ1-1
V: TRBV2
size: -
D: -
length: 15
DNA: TGTGCCAGCAGTTGGTCGGGGGGGACGAACACTGAAGCTTTCTTT
CDR3: CASSWSGGTNTEAFF

J: TRBJ1-4
V: TRBV4-2
size: -
D: -
length: 16
DNA: TGTGCCAGCAGGGCGAGGTCTGAGGTCTTTGAGGAAAAACTGTTTTTT
CDR3: CASRARSEVFEEKLFF

J: TRBJ2-1
V: TRBV15
size: -
D: TRBD2
length: 12
DNA: TGTGCCACCAGCAGAGTTACTAGCGGGATCATCTTC
CDR3: CATSRVTSGIIF

J: TRBJ1-3
V: TRBV2
size: -
D: -
length: 16
DNA: TGTGCCAGCAGTGAAGTCAAGGCCGTTACTGGAAACACCATATATTTT
CDR3: CASSEVKAVTGNTIYF

J: TRBJ1-1
V: TRBV29-1
size: -
D: -
length: 14
DNA: TGCAGCGTTGTTGTTGTAGGGATGAACACTGAAGCTTTCTTT
CDR3: CSVVVVGMNTEAFF

J: TRBJ2-3
V: TRBV7-2
size: -
D: -
length: 14
DNA: TGTGCCAGCAGCTTAGTACTAGCCGCAGATACGCAGTATTTT
CDR3: CASSLVLAADTQYF

J: TRBJ2-7
V: TRBV7-9
size: -
D: -
length: 14
DNA: TGTGCCAGCAGCCCAAGGGCGGCTGCCTACGAGCAGTACTTC
CDR3: CASSPRAAAYEQYF

J: TRBJ1-1
V: TRBV12-3/TRBV12-4
size: few
D: -
length: 13
DNA: TGTGCCAGCAGTCGGGGACAGAACACTGAAGCTTTCTTT
CDR3: CASSRGQNTEAFF

J: TRBJ1-4
V: TRBV28
size: -
D: -
length: 14
DNA: TGTGCCAGCAGTTTACTCCGGCGGGGGGAAAAACTGTTTTTT
CDR3: CASSLLRRGEKLFF

J: TRBJ1-1
V: TRBV29-1
size: once
D: -
length: 11
DNA: TGCAGCGTTGTTTTATGGACTGAAGCTTTCTTT
CDR3: CSVVLWTEAFF

J: TRBJ1-4
V: TRBV5-4
size: -
D: -
length: 14
DNA: TGTGCCAGCAGCTCCCGGGACGGTAATGAAAAACTGTTTTTT
CDR3: CASSSRDGNEKLFF

J: TRBJ2-5
V: TRBV28
size: -
D: TRBD1
length: 16
DNA: TGTGCCAGCAGTTCCCACCGGGACAGACCTCAAGAGACCCAGTACTTC
CDR3: CASSSHRDRPQETQYF

J: TRBJ2-2
V: TRBV29-1
size: -
D: -
length: 14
DNA: TGCAGCGCTGAGGGTAGGAGTTCCACCGGGGAGCTGTTTTTT
CDR3: CSAEGRSSTGELFF

J: TRBJ1-1
V: TRBV7-2
size: -
D: -
length: 13
DNA: TGTGCCAGCAGCCCTGGTAGGGCGTGGCAAGCTTTCTTT
CDR3: CASSPGRAWQAFF

J: TRBJ2-3
V: TRBV6-5
size: -
D: -
length: 14
DNA: TGTGCCAGCAGTGTTAGGATCCCTACTCATACGCAGTATTTT
CDR3: CASSVRIPTHTQYF

J: TRBJ2-1
V: TRBV5-1
size: -
D: TRBD1
length: 15
DNA: TGCGCCAGCTCGAGGGGGACAGCCTCCTACAATGAGCAGTTCTTC
CDR3: CASSRGTASYNEQFF

J: TRBJ2-1
V: TRBV5-1
size: -
D: -
length: 20
DNA: TGCGCCAGCAGCTTGAGAGAGGGCAGAGGCTATCGAAGCTCCTACAATGAGCAGTTCTTC
CDR3: CASSLREGRGYRSSYNEQFF

J: TRBJ2-7
V: TRBV11-2
size: -
D: -
length: 14
DNA: TGTGCCAGCATTCCGGCCTGGGTTACCTACGAGCAGTACTTC
CDR3: CASIPAWVTYEQYF

J: TRBJ1-2
V: TRBV10-3
size: -
D: -
length: 13
DNA: TGTGCCAACTCAGGGGATCTCAGAGATGGCTACACCTTC
CDR3: CANSGDLRDGYTF

J: TRBJ2-4
V: TRBV6-2/TRBV6-3
size: -
D: TRBD2
length: 16
DNA: TGTGCCAGCAGATCACTAGCGACGTTGGCCAAAAACATTCAGTACTTC
CDR3: CASRSLATLAKNIQYF

J: TRBJ2-1
V: TRBV28
size: -
D: -
length: 13
DNA: TGTGCCAGCGTACCGGGACACTACAATGAGCAGTTCTTC
CDR3: CASVPGHYNEQFF